These 29 T cell receptor beta chains were all obtained from the same sample, sequenced in a study of shared clonotypes between healthy human individuals. Naive CD8 isolation took CD45RO-negative cells positively selected for CCR7 and excluded terminally differentiated effector memory CD45RA+ cells. Repertoires were generated with immunoSEQ multiplex PCR, while TCRdb's copy carries only in-frame clones and drops some. The sample has about 1.9 million clones; 90% to 95% are singletons. Sequencing input: naive CD8+ T cells from PBMCs. All receptors come from a man aged 18 to 29 in good health. Some clones in this sample may be carry-over from other donors' samples.

This chain joins TRBV28 and TRBJ2-2, with 7 nucleotides matching TRBD1. CDR1 is MDHEN and CDR2 is SYDVKM in the germline V gene. V shed 6 bases, J shed 8 bases, and the junction held 9 bases outside the gene matches. The CDR3 length is 14 residues. For the CDR3, the DNA is TGTGCCAGCAGGGGAACAGGGGACCCTGGGGAGCTGTTTTTT. Its protein is CASRGTGDPGELFF.

The chain employs TRBV19 and TRBJ1-5; 7 nucleotides align to TRBD1. Germline assignment: CDR1 LNHDA and CDR2 SQIVND (reference sequence). The CDR3 covers 14 residues. V was clipped by 1 base and J by 10 bases; unmatched bases: 7. CDR3 bases: TGTGCCAGTAGTATAGTTCCAGGGGGAGGCCCCCAGCATTTT. It encodes CASSIVPGGGPQHF.

The chain has TRBV27 and TRBJ1-5, with 9 bases fitting TRBD1. This CDR3 contains 15 residues. Germline V lookup: CDR1 MNHEY, CDR2 SMNVEV (reference sequence). The junction had 7 bases not matched to a gene; V was cut back by 10 bases and J by 0 bases. The CDR3 DNA reads TGTGCCACCGGACAGGGGAGGGATAGCAATCAGCCCCAGCATTTT. Translated: CATGQGRDSNQPQHF.

This clone was counted between two and nine times. The chain combines TRBV9 with TRBJ1-1; weak D call: TRBD1 (5 bases). Germline CDR1 is SGDLS and CDR2 is YYNGEE. The germline V and J ends were trimmed by 0 bases and 9 bases, with 12 bases remaining between them. This CDR3 region has 13 residues. The CDR3 nucleotides are TGTGCCAGCAGCGTAGGTGGCGGGACTCAAGCTTTCTTT. Encoded protein: CASSVGGGTQAFF.

The rearrangement joins TRBV5-6 to TRBJ2-2, with a tentative D call TRBD2 (5 bases). The CDR3 extends over 14 amino acids. Germline lookup yields CDR1 SGHDT and CDR2 YYEEEE. V was cut by 7 bases and J by 5 bases, with 15 bases left in between. Written as DNA, the CDR3 is TGTGCCAGCGACTCGGGGTTCGGAACCGGGGAGCTGTTTTTT. This gives the protein CASDSGFGTGELFF.

The chain links TRBV15 to TRBJ1-1; D gene uncertain. Trimming took off 1 base at V and 0 bases at J, with 9 bases between the two ends. Germline CDR1 and CDR2: LNHNV and YYDKDF (reference sequence). The CDR3 has 15 amino acids. The CDR3 bases are TGTGCCACCAGCAGAGGGAGGTTTATGAACACTGAAGCTTTCTTT. Residues: CATSRGRFMNTEAFF.

V gene TRBV5-4 combines with J gene TRBJ1-1; no definite D call. The germline V gene encodes CDR1 SGHNT and CDR2 YYREEE (reference sequence). This CDR3 contains 13 residues. Trimming took off 1 base at V and 0 bases at J, with 4 bases between the two ends. This CDR3 reads CASSLLMNTEAFF. CDR3 bases: TGTGCCAGCAGCTTGCTGATGAACACTGAAGCTTTCTTT.

CDR3 nucleotide sequence: TGTGCCAGCAGTTCTGGGTTTTCAGAGACCCAGTACTTC. Its protein is CASSSGFSETQYF. This chain joins TRBV28 and TRBJ2-5; D not resolved. In germline, CDR1 is MDHEN, CDR2 SYDVKM. The CDR3 runs 13 residues. V dropped 4 bases and J dropped 4 bases, with 10 bases sitting between them.

This chain uses TRBV28 with TRBJ2-3, with D unclear. CDR3 length: 12 residues. Germline V gene data show CDR1 as MDHEN and CDR2 as SYDVKM. Between the trimmed V and J ends, which lost 6 bases and 9 bases, there was a span of 13 bases. The CDR3 DNA reads TGTGCCAGCAGCCCCCCTTTTTGGACGCAGTATTTT. This codes for CASSPPFWTQYF. The whole variable domain, filled in from reference TRBV28 and TRBJ2-3, reads DVKVTQSSRYLVKRTGEKVFLECVQDMDHENMFWYRQDPGLGLRLIYFSYDVKMKEKGDIPEGYSVSREKKERFSLILESASTNQTSMYLCASSPPFWTQYFGPGTRLTVL.

The V call is TRBV2, the J call TRBJ2-3, with TRBD1 matching over 8 bases. Germline-derived CDR1 and CDR2 are SNHLY and FYNNEI. The CDR3 consists of 16 residues. Trimming at V came to 5 bases and at J to 3 bases, leaving 10 bases not matched to a gene. The CDR3 nucleotides read TGTGCCAGCAGTCTTTCCAGGGGGCTCCTGACAGATACGCAGTATTTT. It encodes CASSLSRGLLTDTQYF.

The chain uses TRBV5-1 and TRBJ2-7; no definite D call. Trimming shortened V by 3 bases and J by 0 bases, and 16 bases separated the two germline ends. CDR1 is SGHRS and CDR2 is YFSETQ in the germline V gene. The CDR3 contains 16 residues. As DNA, the CDR3 is TGCGCCAGCAGCTGGAGTACGTACGTACGCTCCTACGAGCAGTACTTC. It is translated as CASSWSTYVRSYEQYF.

This chain joins TRBV4-1 and TRBJ2-5, with a weak D call TRBD2 (6 bases). This CDR3 is 16 amino acids long. CDR1 is MGHRA, CDR2 YSYEKL, per germline. Trimming shortened V by 4 bases and J by 5 bases, and 20 bases separated the two germline ends. CDR3 loop: CASSPGVGGVGETQYF. Here the CDR3 DNA reads TGCGCCAGCAGCCCCGGTGTCGGGGGAGTTGGTGAGACCCAGTACTTC.

This chain uses TRBV7-9 with TRBJ2-7; 7 bases are a match to TRBD1. This CDR3 region has 15 residues. V trimming: 2 bases; J trimming: 2 bases; junction bases outside the gene matches: 6. Germline values: CDR1 SEHNR, CDR2 FQNEAQ (reference sequence). CDR3 loop: CASSLLGQGAYEQYF. The DNA for the CDR3 is TGTGCCAGCAGCTTATTGGGGCAGGGGGCCTACGAGCAGTACTTC.

The V and J genes are TRBV5-1 and TRBJ2-3; 9 positions match TRBD2. Germline assignment: CDR1 SGHRS and CDR2 YFSETQ. The CDR3 length is 16 residues. With 4 bases clipped from V and 2 bases from J, the junction kept 8 bases outside the gene matches. The CDR3 bases are TGCGCCAGCAGCGTGGGTAGCGGGAGCAACACAGATACGCAGTATTTT. It specifies CASSVGSGSNTDTQYF.

V is TRBV4-1 and J is TRBJ2-1; 10 nucleotides line up with TRBD2. This CDR3 is 17 amino acids long. V dropped 4 bases and J dropped 7; count of bases not matched to a gene: 13. Germline V gene sequence: CDR1 MGHRA, CDR2 YSYEKL. The CDR3 protein is CASSRETGLTSGNEQFF. The CDR3 DNA is TGCGCCAGCAGCCGAGAAACAGGCTTGACTAGCGGGAATGAGCAGTTCTTC.

This clone was detected once. The chain combines TRBV5-6 with TRBJ2-5; TRBD1 aligns across 8 bases. CDR1 and CDR2 (germline): SGHDT, YYEEEE. The V and J ends lost 6 bases and 5 bases, in that order; junction bases with no gene match: 15. The CDR3 totals 16 residues. CDR3 sequence reads: CASNEWATGVTETQYF. In DNA, the CDR3 is TGTGCCAGCAACGAGTGGGCGACAGGGGTGACGGAGACCCAGTACTTC.

The J gene is TRBJ2-7, the V gene TRBV14, with 8 bases fitting TRBD1. Germline V CDR1 and CDR2: SGHDN, FVKESK. V shed 6 bases and J 1 base; nucleotides not matched to a gene: 8. The CDR3 has 15 residues. DNA for the CDR3: TGTGCCAGCAGGCCCGGGACAGGCCCTTCCTACGAGCAGTACTTC. Translation gives CASRPGTGPSYEQYF. The full variable domain, in which reference TRBV14 and TRBJ2-7 provide the parts outside the CDR3, is EAGVTQFPSHSVIEKGQTVTLRCDPISGHDNLYWYRRVMGKEIKFLLHFVKESKQDESGMPNNRFLAERTGGTYSTLKVQPAELEDSGVYFCASRPGTGPSYEQYFGPGTRLTVT.

The chain is built from TRBV6-1 and TRBJ2-5, with 7 bases that match TRBD2. V dropped 8 bases and J dropped 9; count of bases not matched to a gene: 12. This CDR3 comprises 13 residues. The germline gives CDR1 MNHNS, CDR2 SASEGT. The DNA for the CDR3 is TGTGCCAGCGGACTAGACGACAGACGGGCCCAGTACTTC. The encoded protein is CASGLDDRRAQYF.

CDR3 DNA: TGTGCCACCAGCAGCCGGACAGCTAGCACAGATACGCAGTATTTT. As protein: CATSSRTASTDTQYF. The chain combines TRBV15 with TRBJ2-3; possible D gene TRBD1, 6 bases. Germline values: CDR1 LNHNV, CDR2 YYDKDF (reference sequence). The CDR3 sequence is 15 residues long. Trimming removed 3 bases at V and 0 bases at J, with 10 bases between.

The chain is built from TRBV11-2 and TRBJ2-7; D is tentatively TRBD1 or TRBD2 (6 bases each). The CDR3 loop spans 13 amino acids. Per the germline V gene, CDR1 is SGHAT and CDR2 is FQNNGV. Trimming cost V 4 bases and J 2 bases, with 9 bases left between them. CDR3 in DNA: TGTGCCAGCAGCTCGGGGGCTCCCTACGAGCAGTACTTC. This codes for CASSSGAPYEQYF.

The rearrangement links TRBV7-9 to TRBJ1-1; D ambiguous. V lost 3 bases to trimming and J lost 1 base, with 12 bases between them. This CDR3 is 15 amino acids long. Per germline, CDR1 SEHNR and CDR2 FQNEAQ (reference sequence). CDR3 DNA: TGTGCCAGCAGCTTGTCCCCCGGGCGGAACACTGAAGCTTTCTTT. It yields the protein CASSLSPGRNTEAFF.

This chain uses TRBV5-6 with TRBJ1-3; 7 bases fit TRBD1. CDR3 length: 16 amino acids. The V gene end was trimmed by 4 bases and the J gene end by 0 bases; junction bases not matched to a gene: 7. CDR1 and CDR2 (germline): SGHDT, YYEEEE. In DNA form, the CDR3 reads TGTGCCAGCAGCGCTGGACAGGCTTTCTCTGGAAACACCATATATTTT. It encodes CASSAGQAFSGNTIYF.

V and J are TRBV27 and TRBJ2-7, with D perhaps assigned TRBD1 or TRBD2 (5 bases each). Germline CDR1 reads MNHEY; CDR2 reads SMNVEV (reference sequence). The CDR3 totals 16 residues. The V and J ends lost 6 bases and 4 bases respectively, with 22 bases between them. CDR3 sequence: CASSSVPRHGAYEQYF. The CDR3 DNA is TGTGCCAGCAGCTCCGTACCTAGACACGGGGCATACGAGCAGTACTTC.

V gene TRBV27 combines with J gene TRBJ1-2; unclear D gene. Germline V gene sequence: CDR1 MNHEY, CDR2 SMNVEV (reference sequence). V lost 0 bases to trimming and J lost 4 bases, with 6 bases between them. CDR3 length equals 13 residues. The CDR3 loop reads CASSLSNFYGYTF. In nucleotides, the CDR3 is TGTGCCAGCAGTTTATCTAACTTCTATGGCTACACCTTC.

The rearrangement uses TRBV30 and TRBJ1-1; D call uncertain. Between the trimmed V and J ends, which lost 0 bases and 2 bases, there was a span of 13 bases. The germline V gene has CDR1 GTSNPN and CDR2 SVGIG (reference sequence). This CDR3 comprises 15 residues. The CDR3 sequence is CAWSVLGRSNTEAFF. The CDR3 DNA follows: TGTGCCTGGAGTGTACTAGGACGGAGTAACACTGAAGCTTTCTTT.

The rearrangement links TRBV28 to TRBJ2-1; 9 bases line up with TRBD2. The CDR3 has 15 amino acids. Germline CDR1 reads MDHEN; CDR2 reads SYDVKM. V gave up 5 bases and J gave up 3 bases; unmatched junction bases: 5. DNA for the CDR3: TGTGCCAGCAGTCCCCCTAGCGGGGTCTACAATGAGCAGTTCTTC. It encodes CASSPPSGVYNEQFF.

The V and J genes are TRBV10-2 and TRBJ2-7; 7 bases agree with TRBD2. The CDR3 is made up of 15 amino acids. The germline gives CDR1 WSHSY, CDR2 SAAADI. The trim removed 6 bases at V and 2 bases at J, leaving 10 bases unmatched. CDR3 sequence: CASSLRTSEPYEQYF. The CDR3 coding sequence is TGCGCCAGCAGCCTCAGGACTAGTGAACCCTACGAGCAGTACTTC.

V usage is TRBV7-3 and J usage is TRBJ2-7; TRBD1 matches at 9 bases. The trim removed 5 bases at V and 0 bases at J, leaving 5 bases unmatched. The germline V gene has CDR1 SGHTA and CDR2 FQGTGA. This CDR3 region has 15 residues. CDR3 DNA: TGTGCCAGCAGCCCCGGGACAGGGAGCTCCTACGAGCAGTACTTC. Its translation is CASSPGTGSSYEQYF.

V usage is TRBV7-9 and J usage is TRBJ2-7; either TRBD1 or TRBD2 may supply D (5 bases each). In germline, CDR1 is SEHNR, CDR2 FQNEAQ (reference sequence). The V end was cut by 1 base, the J end by 3 bases, with 13 bases between. There are 15 residues in the CDR3. CDR3 in amino acids: CASSLVRGSHYEQYF. The CDR3 DNA reads as TGTGCCAGCAGCTTAGTTCGGGGCAGCCACTACGAGCAGTACTTC.